The 30 T cell receptor beta chains given below trace back to one sample, sequenced in a study of OX40 agonist ivuxolimab in advanced cancers. Profiling relied on immunoSEQ multiplex PCR, and the TCRdb table lists in-frame clones only, not all of them. The sample has roughly 29,000 clones, more than 70% seen once. This specimen consisted of CD4+ or CD8+ T cells sorted from blood, obtained in a trial of the OX40 agonist ivuxolimab. The receptors were sampled from an adult with an advanced solid tumor such as melanoma, head and neck, liver or kidney cancer.

In this sample, this clone turned up a few times. V and J are TRBV19 and TRBJ1-5; no definite D call. This CDR3 is built from 16 residues. CDR1 and CDR2 from the germline V gene are LNHDA and SQIVND (reference sequence). V lost 1 base and J 3 bases, leaving 13 bases between the germline ends. The CDR3 region is CASSIGTYGNNQPQHF. As DNA, the CDR3 is TGTGCCAGTAGTATAGGAACCTATGGTAACAATCAGCCCCAGCATTTT.

This clone turned up a few times. This chain uses TRBV7-2 with TRBJ1-2, with D uncertain. V was shortened by 3 bases and J by 4 bases, with 9 bases between the two germline ends. Germline CDR1 reads SGHTA; CDR2 reads FQGNSA. The CDR3 extends over 13 amino acids. The DNA for the CDR3 is TGTGCCAGCAGCTTCCTGACGGGCTATGGCTACACCTTC. It is translated as CASSFLTGYGYTF.

The rearrangement joins TRBV6-5 to TRBJ2-7, with D possibly being TRBD1 or TRBD2 (6 bases each). Germline V gene sequence: CDR1 MNHEY, CDR2 SVGAGI. The CDR3 extends over 15 amino acids. The V and J ends lost 2 bases and 3 bases respectively, with 14 bases between them. The CDR3 loop is CASSYSPGALYEQYF. The DNA of the CDR3 is TGTGCCAGCAGTTACAGCCCGGGGGCCCTCTACGAGCAGTACTTC.

The chain recombines TRBV19 with TRBJ2-7; D gene ambiguous. The CDR3 is made up of 14 amino acids. Germline V lookup: CDR1 LNHDA, CDR2 SQIVND (reference sequence). V lost 6 bases to trimming and J lost 4 bases, with 16 bases between them. For the CDR3, the DNA is TGTGCCAGTAGCATGGGCGGACGGATTTACGAGCAGTACTTC. It specifies CASSMGGRIYEQYF.

This chain joins TRBV7-6 and TRBJ2-2, with 10 bases fitting TRBD1. The J segment lost 6 bases and the V segment lost 4 bases, leaving 11 bases of the junction unmatched. The CDR3 loop spans 17 amino acids. Germline CDR1 is SGHVS and CDR2 is FNYEAQ. CDR3 DNA sequence: TGTGCCAGCAGCTGGCACTACCGACAGGGGGCAGCCGGGGAGCTGTTTTTT. It codes for CASSWHYRQGAAGELFF.

The chain uses TRBV6-5 and TRBJ2-2, with no clear D. Germline CDR1 and CDR2: MNHEY and SVGAGI. The CDR3 contains 15 residues. The germline V and J ends were trimmed by 6 bases and 5 bases, with 16 bases remaining between them. The CDR3 bases are TGTGCCAGCAGATTCTCGGGCCGACGGACCGGGGAGCTGTTTTTT. It encodes CASRFSGRRTGELFF.

The CDR3 loop is CASSPPGRVNEKLFF. The CDR3 region has the DNA TGTGCCAGCAGCCCCCCGGGGAGGGTCAATGAAAAACTGTTTTTT. This sequence joins TRBV7-9 and TRBJ1-4; D is undetermined. The CDR3 contains 15 residues. The germline V gene has CDR1 SEHNR and CDR2 FQNEAQ (reference sequence). V was trimmed by 5 bases and J by 5 bases, leaving 15 bases between them.

The V and J genes are TRBV5-1 and TRBJ2-3; 11 nucleotides line up with TRBD2. Germline loops: CDR1 SGHRS, CDR2 YFSETQ. There are 16 residues in the CDR3. V lost 3 bases, J lost 4 bases, and 7 bases stayed unmatched. The CDR3: CASSSTSGNFADTQYF. The CDR3 DNA reads as TGCGCCAGCAGCTCGACTAGCGGGAATTTTGCAGATACGCAGTATTTT.

This clone has only a few counts. The V call is TRBV5-6, the J call TRBJ2-1; D unclear. Germline V gene sequence: CDR1 SGHDT, CDR2 YYEEEE. V shed 0 bases and J shed 9 bases, with 19 bases lying between them. The CDR3 sequence is 16 residues long. CDR3 nucleotides: TGTGCCAGCAGCTTGGCCGAGTCTAGACGGTGGGGTGAGCAGTTCTTC. It translates to CASSLAESRRWGEQFF.

This chain links TRBV7-2 with TRBJ1-5; possibly TRBD1 for D (6 bases). Trimming removed 5 bases from V and 2 bases from J, with 10 bases in between. Germline V gene data show CDR1 as SGHTA and CDR2 as FQGNSA. The CDR3 extends over 14 amino acids. DNA of the CDR3: TGTGCCAGCAGCGCCTACAGGGGCAATCAGCCCCAGCATTTT. It encodes CASSAYRGNQPQHF. The full variable domain, rest sourced from reference TRBV7-2 and TRBJ1-5, is GAGVSQSPSNKVTEKGKDVELRCDPISGHTALYWYRQSLGQGLEFLIYFQGNSAPDKSGLPSDRFSAERTGGSVSTLTIQRTQQEDSAVYLCASSAYRGNQPQHFGDGTRLSIL.

The genes are TRBV27 and TRBJ2-5; TRBD1 might be the D (6 bases). V lost 5 bases and J lost 5, with 15 bases in between. The CDR3 is made up of 14 amino acids. The germline V gene encodes CDR1 MNHEY and CDR2 SMNVEV (reference sequence). The CDR3 nucleotides are TGTGCCAGCAGTGTCAACAGGGATCGGGAGACCCAGTACTTC. This gives the protein CASSVNRDRETQYF.

The J gene is TRBJ2-7, the V gene TRBV5-8; 13 positions agree with TRBD2. V lost 2 bases and J lost 1; bases outside the gene matches: 3. The CDR3 extends over 16 amino acids. Germline CDR1 reads SGHTS; CDR2 reads YDEGEE. Here the CDR3 DNA reads TGTGCCAGCAGCTTCGAGGGACTAGCGGGGTCCTACGAGCAGTACTTC. Protein: CASSFEGLAGSYEQYF.

V is TRBV12-5 and J is TRBJ2-1; 9 bases fit TRBD1. The CDR3 sequence is 16 residues long. V was clipped by 6 bases and J by 2 bases; unmatched bases: 8. In germline, CDR1 is LGHNT, CDR2 FRNRAP. CDR3 DNA sequence: TGTGCTAGTGGGCGGGACAGGGATACAGCCTACAATGAGCAGTTCTTC. Amino acids: CASGRDRDTAYNEQFF.

V gene TRBV11-3 combines with J gene TRBJ2-1; D not certain. This CDR3 comprises 13 residues. Trimming pared 1 base from V and 4 bases from J, leaving 5 bases between. Germline CDR1 is SGHNT and CDR2 is YENEEA. Here the CDR3 DNA reads TGTGCCAGCAGCTTAGTGGTTTACAATGAGCAGTTCTTC. Translating gives CASSLVVYNEQFF.

The genes are TRBV6-6 and TRBJ1-2, with D perhaps matching TRBD1 (5 bases). Deletions cut 2 bases from V and 8 bases from J, with 12 bases between. The germline CDR1 and CDR2 sequences are MNHNY and SVGAGI (reference sequence). This CDR3 region has 13 residues. The CDR3 region has the DNA TGTGCCAGCAGTTACGGGGGTGCGGGCGGCTACACCTTC. Protein: CASSYGGAGGYTF.

The chain joins TRBV27 to TRBJ2-3; the match to TRBD2 covers 7 bases. V lost 4 bases to trimming and J lost 0 bases; unmatched junction nucleotides: 10. Germline assignment: CDR1 MNHEY and CDR2 SMNVEV (reference sequence). This CDR3 is built from 17 residues. The CDR3 reads CASSSLGRRLSTDTQYF. The DNA for the CDR3 is TGTGCCAGCAGTTCCCTCGGGAGGCGTCTTAGCACAGATACGCAGTATTTT.

As DNA, the CDR3 is TGTGCCAGCAGGAGGGACTCACTTTACTACGAGCAGTACTTC. Translating gives CASRRDSLYYEQYF. The chain couples TRBV28 to TRBJ2-7; D perhaps matches TRBD2 (6 bases). The CDR3 contains 14 residues. Trimming took off 6 bases at V and 3 bases at J, with 15 bases between the two ends. The germline gives CDR1 MDHEN, CDR2 SYDVKM.

V and J are TRBV4-2 and TRBJ2-4; a possible D gene is TRBD2 (5 bases). Germline CDR1 and CDR2: LGHNA and YNFKEQ. The V end lost 1 base, the J end lost 7 bases, and 14 bases lay between the germline ends. The CDR3 covers 15 residues. CDR3 sequence (DNA): TGTGCCAGCAGCCAAGGTCTAGCCTTTAGGAACATTCAGTACTTC. It specifies CASSQGLAFRNIQYF.

The chain has TRBV9 and TRBJ2-2; TRBD2 is a possible D gene (6 bases). This CDR3 comprises 14 residues. V dropped 2 bases and J dropped 6 bases, with 11 bases sitting between them. Germline V CDR1 and CDR2: SGDLS, YYNGEE. CDR3 bases: TGTGCCAGCAGCGTCGGAGGGAGCGCCGGGGAGCTGTTTTTT. Its translation is CASSVGGSAGELFF. The full variable domain, its missing parts supplied by reference TRBV9 and TRBJ2-2, is DSGVTQTPKHLITATGQRVTLRCSPRSGDLSVYWYQQSLDQGLQFLIQYYNGEERAKGNILERFSAQQFPDLHSELNLSSLELGDSALYFCASSVGGSAGELFFGEGSRLTVL.

V usage is TRBV7-6 and J usage is TRBJ2-7; D might be TRBD1 (6 bases). Germline V gene sequence: CDR1 SGHVS, CDR2 FNYEAQ. V was pared by 5 bases and J by 4 bases, with 9 bases between. CDR3 length: 12 residues. Written as DNA, the CDR3 is TGTGCCAGCAGCCTGACAGGTTACGAGCAGTACTTC. Its translation: CASSLTGYEQYF.

The rearrangement uses TRBV29-1 and TRBJ2-3; tentatively, D is TRBD1 (6 bases). The CDR3 has 13 residues. Germline V gene lookup returns CDR1 SQVTM and CDR2 ANQGSEA. Trimming took off 5 bases at V and 2 bases at J, with 11 bases between the two ends. CDR3 bases: TGCAGCGTTCCGGGACAAGACACAGATACGCAGTATTTT. Its protein product is CSVPGQDTDTQYF.

The chain links TRBV5-8 to TRBJ2-1; TRBD1 is a possible D gene (6 bases). Germline CDR1 and CDR2: SGHTS and YDEGEE. The CDR3 contains 15 residues. Trimming shortened V by 7 bases and J by 0 bases, and 14 bases separated the two germline ends. The CDR3 region has the DNA TGTGCCAGCGCCAAAACAGGGATCTCCTACAATGAGCAGTTCTTC. Its translation is CASAKTGISYNEQFF.

The chain recombines TRBV4-1 with TRBJ2-7; tentatively, D is TRBD1 or TRBD2 (5 bases each). V shed 0 bases and J shed 2 bases, with 11 bases lying between them. In germline, CDR1 is MGHRA, CDR2 YSYEKL. This CDR3 has 15 residues. Here the CDR3 reads CASSQDGPGPYEQYF. The CDR3 DNA follows: TGCGCCAGCAGCCAAGATGGTCCGGGGCCCTACGAGCAGTACTTC.

CDR3 nucleotide sequence: TGTGCCAGCATCGGGCTCTATGAGCAGTTCTTC. This sequence encodes CASIGLYEQFF. This sequence joins TRBV5-5 and TRBJ2-1; no reliable D call. Germline V gene data show CDR1 as SGHKS and CDR2 as YYEKEE (reference sequence). V gave up 6 bases and J gave up 8 bases, with 9 bases separating them. The CDR3 has 11 amino acids.

This clone was detected once. The chain combines TRBV28 with TRBJ1-2; 7 nucleotides align to TRBD1. Trimming cost V 7 bases and J 8 bases; bases outside gene matches: 16. Germline CDR1 MDHEN, CDR2 SYDVKM. The CDR3 has 15 residues. The chain's CDR3 is CASIPAGGLSDGYTF. Written as DNA, the CDR3 is TGTGCCAGCATCCCAGCAGGGGGACTGTCAGACGGCTACACCTTC.

The chain carries TRBV11-2 and TRBJ2-7, with D hard to call. Germline V gives CDR1 SGHAT, CDR2 FQNNGV. This CDR3 is 10 amino acids long. V shed 2 bases and J shed 7 bases, with 3 bases lying between them. The chain's CDR3 is CASSLFEQYF. CDR3 sequence (DNA): TGTGCCAGCAGCTTATTTGAGCAGTACTTC.

The chain joins TRBV19 to TRBJ2-7, with D possibly called TRBD1 or TRBD2 (5 bases each). The CDR3 contains 14 residues. Trimming cost V 6 bases and J 2 bases, with 14 bases left between them. CDR1 is LNHDA and CDR2 is SQIVND in the germline V gene (reference sequence). Here the CDR3 reads CASSSFGAAYEQYF. As DNA, the CDR3 is TGTGCCAGTAGCTCCTTCGGGGCCGCCTACGAGCAGTACTTC.

The sample holds one count of this clone. The V call is TRBV10-3, the J call TRBJ2-7; D might be TRBD2 (6 bases). CDR1 and CDR2 (germline): ENHRY, SYGVKD. V was cut by 3 bases and J by 0 bases, with 12 bases left in between. The CDR3 has 15 amino acids. The CDR3 DNA is TGTGCCATCAGTGAAACCGGGACTGGCTCCTACGAGCAGTACTTC. Protein product: CAISETGTGSYEQYF.

V gene TRBV10-3 combines with J gene TRBJ1-2; possibly TRBD1 for D (5 bases). Trimming took off 3 bases at V and 6 bases at J, with 8 bases between the two ends. The CDR3 sequence is 12 residues long. Looked up from germline, CDR1 is ENHRY and CDR2 is SYGVKD. CDR3 in amino acids: CAISDRGDGYTF. CDR3 sequence (DNA): TGTGCCATCAGTGACCGAGGGGATGGCTACACCTTC.

The chain carries TRBV10-3 and TRBJ1-5; 7 nucleotides match TRBD1. Germline-derived CDR1 and CDR2 are ENHRY and SYGVKD. This CDR3 is built from 13 residues. Trimming took 11 bases from V and 3 from J; bases not matched to a gene: 7. CDR3 in amino acids: CAAGGKDNQPQHF. CDR3 coding DNA: TGTGCCGCAGGGGGTAAAGACAATCAGCCCCAGCATTTT.